The 4 T cell receptor beta chains listed next were all sequenced from one sample in a study of T cells in narcolepsy. Using immunoSEQ multiplex PCR, the repertoire was profiled, and TCRdb retains in-frame clones only, with some absent. This table holds about 25,000 clones, around 85% found once. Sequenced material: CD45RA- memory CD4+ T cells from PBMCs. These receptors all come from a human donor with narcolepsy.

This chain connects TRBV6-1 to TRBJ1-2; D call uncertain. This CDR3 comprises 13 residues. Germline V CDR1 and CDR2: MNHNS, SASEGT. V was shortened by 7 bases and J by 0 bases, with 9 bases between the two germline ends. The CDR3 here is CASIPGTNYGYTF. CDR3 nucleotide sequence: TGTGCCAGCATCCCGGGAACTAACTATGGCTACACCTTC.

The CDR3 protein is CASSLGRIYEQFF. CDR3 DNA sequence: TGTGCCAGCAGCTTGGGCAGGATTTATGAGCAGTTCTTC. The chain has TRBV5-6 and TRBJ2-1; D is unresolved. There are 13 residues in the CDR3. Germline V gene sequence: CDR1 SGHDT, CDR2 YYEEEE. V was cut by 0 bases and J by 8 bases, with 9 bases left in between.

This rearrangement joins TRBV9 to TRBJ1-2; a weak D match, TRBD1 (6 bases). This CDR3 comprises 14 residues. The germline gives CDR1 SGDLS, CDR2 YYNGEE. Trimming took 2 bases from V and 4 from J, leaving 12 bases between them. CDR3 bases: TGTGCCAGCAGCGTCGGGGGGCGCGGCTATGGCTACACCTTC. Its protein product is CASSVGGRGYGYTF.

This chain connects TRBV5-8 to TRBJ1-2; the D gene is possibly TRBD1 (6 bases). Germline V gene lookup returns CDR1 SGHTS and CDR2 YDEGEE. The V gene lost 4 bases and the J gene lost 0 bases, with 13 bases spanning the gap. The CDR3 is made up of 15 amino acids. The CDR3 spells CASSPKGEANYGYTF. The CDR3 DNA reads as TGTGCCAGCAGCCCTAAGGGGGAGGCTAACTATGGCTACACCTTC.